This TCR beta chain was profiled in a study of Graves' ophthalmopathy and Graves' hyperthyroidism. About the study: Investigators collected peripheral blood at initial diagnosis, before any treatment was given.

This clonotype came up many times. Ophthalmopathy-affected donors exhibited moderate-to-severe activity, CAS ≥3, NOSPECS ≥4, and duration under 3 months. None of the included patients had other autoimmune diseases, uncontrolled infections, pregnancy or lactation, as these led to exclusion. Reliance was placed on clinical symptoms, serum thyroxine, TRAb, thyroid ultrasound and orbital computed tomography for diagnosis. The authors amplified TCR beta CDR3 regions from RNA transcripts. RT-PCR in the first round used HTBI primers; a second-round multiplex PCR followed. MiXCR, run by TCRdb on the multiplex PCR reads, gives a single entry per CDR3 protein. Counted here are about 700,000 distinct CDR3 sequences, over 40% occurring once; the ten biggest clones make up 3% to 3.5%. The CDR3 length is 15 residues. The V segment lost 1 base and the J segment 6 bases; nucleotides outside the gene matches: 7. Per the germline V gene, CDR1 is SGHRS and CDR2 is YFSETQ.

This sequence was found in an adult man with Graves' ophthalmopathy. The V and J genes are TRBV5-1 and TRBJ2-7, with 10 bases that match TRBD1. What was sequenced was peripheral blood. The CDR3 sequence is CASSLSGQGVFEQYF. In DNA, the CDR3 is TGCGCCAGCAGCTTGAGCGGACAGGGGGTATTCGAGCAGTACTTC.